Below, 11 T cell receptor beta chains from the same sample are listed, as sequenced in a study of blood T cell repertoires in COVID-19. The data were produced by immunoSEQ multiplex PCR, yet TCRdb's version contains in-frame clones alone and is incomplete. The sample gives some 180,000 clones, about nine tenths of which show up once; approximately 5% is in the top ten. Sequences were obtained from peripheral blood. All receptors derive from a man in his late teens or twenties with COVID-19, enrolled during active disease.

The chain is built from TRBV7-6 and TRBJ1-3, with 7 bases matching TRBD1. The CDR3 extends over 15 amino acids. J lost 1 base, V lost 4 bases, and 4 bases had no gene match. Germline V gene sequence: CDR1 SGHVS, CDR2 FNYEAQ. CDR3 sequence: CASSSTTGSGNTIYF. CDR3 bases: TGTGCCAGCAGCTCCACGACAGGGTCTGGAAACACCATATATTTT.

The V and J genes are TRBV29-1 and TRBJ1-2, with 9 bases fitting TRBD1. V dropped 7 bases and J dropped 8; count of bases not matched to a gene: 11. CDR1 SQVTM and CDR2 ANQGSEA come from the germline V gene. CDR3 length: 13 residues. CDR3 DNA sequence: TGCAGCGCAACCGGGACAGGGAGGAGCGGCTACACCTTC. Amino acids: CSATGTGRSGYTF.

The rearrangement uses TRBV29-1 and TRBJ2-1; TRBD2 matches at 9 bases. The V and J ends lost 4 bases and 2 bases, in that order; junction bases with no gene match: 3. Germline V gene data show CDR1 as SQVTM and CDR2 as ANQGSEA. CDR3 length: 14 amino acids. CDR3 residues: CSVGREGTYNEQFF. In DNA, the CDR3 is TGCAGCGTTGGGCGGGAGGGTACCTACAATGAGCAGTTCTTC.

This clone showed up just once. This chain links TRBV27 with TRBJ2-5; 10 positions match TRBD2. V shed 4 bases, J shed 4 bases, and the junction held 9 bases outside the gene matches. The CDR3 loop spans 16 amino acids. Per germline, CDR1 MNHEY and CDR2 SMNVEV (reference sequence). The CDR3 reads CASSSFSGRWGETQYF. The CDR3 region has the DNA TGTGCCAGCAGTTCTTTTAGCGGGAGGTGGGGAGAGACCCAGTACTTC.

The CDR3 protein is CASSPGGGWTEAFF. The CDR3 DNA reads as TGTGCCAGCAGCCCCGGGGGGGGTTGGACTGAAGCTTTCTTT. The genes are TRBV9 and TRBJ1-1; D may be TRBD1 (5 bases). V was shortened by 4 bases and J by 5 bases, with 15 bases between the two germline ends. CDR3 size: 14 residues. Germline values: CDR1 SGDLS, CDR2 YYNGEE.

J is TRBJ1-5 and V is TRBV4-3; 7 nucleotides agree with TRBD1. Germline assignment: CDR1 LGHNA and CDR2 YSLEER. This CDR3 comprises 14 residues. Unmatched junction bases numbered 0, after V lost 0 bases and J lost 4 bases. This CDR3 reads CASSQDRGNQPQHF. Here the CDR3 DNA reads TGCGCCAGCAGCCAAGACAGGGGGAATCAGCCCCAGCATTTT.

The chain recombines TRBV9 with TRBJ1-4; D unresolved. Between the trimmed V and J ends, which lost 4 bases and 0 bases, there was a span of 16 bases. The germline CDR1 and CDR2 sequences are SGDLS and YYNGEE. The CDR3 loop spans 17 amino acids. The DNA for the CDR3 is TGTGCCAGCAGCCCCGGGTTCCACGGTGCAACTAATGAAAAACTGTTTTTT. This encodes CASSPGFHGATNEKLFF.

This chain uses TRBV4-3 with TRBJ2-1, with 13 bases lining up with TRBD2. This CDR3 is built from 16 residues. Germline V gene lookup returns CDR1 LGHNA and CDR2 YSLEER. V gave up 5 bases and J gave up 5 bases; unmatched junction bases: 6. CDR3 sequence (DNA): TGCGCCAGCAGCGTCGGGACTAGCGGGAATCACAATGAGCAGTTCTTC. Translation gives CASSVGTSGNHNEQFF.

This CDR3 reads CASRLAGGSYEQYF. CDR3 DNA sequence: TGTGCCAGCAGGCTAGCGGGGGGCTCCTACGAGCAGTACTTC. The rearrangement joins TRBV2 to TRBJ2-7, with 11 bases that match TRBD2. The CDR3 runs to 14 residues. Unmatched junction bases numbered 1, after V lost 6 bases and J lost 0 bases. Germline V gene sequence: CDR1 SNHLY, CDR2 FYNNEI.

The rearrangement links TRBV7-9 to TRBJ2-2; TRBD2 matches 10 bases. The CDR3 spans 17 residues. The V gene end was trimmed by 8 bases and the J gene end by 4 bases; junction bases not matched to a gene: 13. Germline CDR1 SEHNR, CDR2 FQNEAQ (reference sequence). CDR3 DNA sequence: TGTGCCAGCCGCCCGGGATGGACTAGCGGAGCCACCGGGGAGCTGTTTTTT. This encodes CASRPGWTSGATGELFF.

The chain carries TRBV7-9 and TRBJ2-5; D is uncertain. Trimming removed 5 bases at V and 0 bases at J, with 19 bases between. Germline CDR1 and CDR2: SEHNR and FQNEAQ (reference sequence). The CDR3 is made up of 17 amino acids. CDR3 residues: CASSGKVSAVDQETQYF. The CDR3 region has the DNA TGTGCCAGCAGCGGAAAGGTCTCGGCGGTTGACCAAGAGACCCAGTACTTC.